These 18 T cell receptor beta chains share one sample of origin, sequenced in a study of shared clonotypes between healthy human individuals. TCRdb keeps only in-frame clones here, not all; method: immunoSEQ multiplex PCR. The data hold approximately 1,500,000 clones, with around 95% observed a single time. Sample: naive CD4+ T cells sorted from blood. As for subset: CD45RA+ positively selected. These receptors were collected from a man aged 30-40 years in good health.

The count of this clone is one. This chain connects TRBV5-4 to TRBJ2-7, with a weak D call TRBD1 (6 bases). Deletions cut 1 base from V and 3 bases from J, with 11 bases between. This CDR3 is 14 amino acids long. Germline V CDR1 and CDR2: SGHNT, YYREEE (reference sequence). The CDR3 here is CASSLMKGGYEQYF. CDR3 bases: TGTGCCAGCAGCTTGATGAAAGGGGGCTACGAGCAGTACTTC.

The genes are TRBV14 and TRBJ2-1, with 10 bases lining up with TRBD2. After removal of 1 base from V and 5 bases from J, the junction contained 14 bases not matched to a gene. The CDR3 has 19 amino acids. In germline, CDR1 is SGHDN, CDR2 FVKESK. The CDR3 sequence: CASSQVEREGLNGNNEQFF. The CDR3 DNA sequence: TGTGCCAGCAGCCAAGTAGAGCGGGAGGGCTTAAACGGAAACAATGAGCAGTTCTTC. Based on the CDR3 plus reference TRBV14 and TRBJ2-1, the full variable domain is EAGVTQFPSHSVIEKGQTVTLRCDPISGHDNLYWYRRVMGKEIKFLLHFVKESKQDESGMPNNRFLAERTGGTYSTLKVQPAELEDSGVYFCASSQVEREGLNGNNEQFFGPGTRLTVL.

V gene TRBV25-1 combines with J gene TRBJ2-1, with TRBD1 matching 9 bases. The CDR3 runs to 15 residues. Germline CDR1 and CDR2: MGHDK and SYGVNS. The trim removed 4 bases at V and 5 bases at J, leaving 6 bases unmatched. In DNA form, the CDR3 reads TGTGCCAGCAGTGCAACAGGGGGCACAAACAATGAGCAGTTCTTC. It codes for CASSATGGTNNEQFF.

The rearrangement links TRBV5-1 to TRBJ1-1, with 9 bases lining up with TRBD1. Looked up from germline, CDR1 is SGHRS and CDR2 is YFSETQ. This CDR3 contains 13 residues. Unmatched junction bases numbered 5, after V lost 4 bases and J lost 7 bases. This CDR3 reads CASSTGTGIEAFF. DNA of the CDR3: TGCGCCAGCAGCACCGGGACAGGGATTGAAGCTTTCTTT.

The V call is TRBV11-2, the J call TRBJ1-1; D remains ambiguous. In germline, CDR1 is SGHAT, CDR2 FQNNGV. Trimming cost V 5 bases and J 6 bases, with 13 bases left between them. The CDR3 sequence is 13 residues long. In DNA form, the CDR3 reads TGTGCCAGCAGCCCCCGTTTAGGGCCTGAAGCTTTCTTT. It specifies CASSPRLGPEAFF.

The rearrangement joins TRBV5-1 to TRBJ2-1; 7 bases line up with TRBD2. CDR1 is SGHRS and CDR2 is YFSETQ in the germline V gene. The V gene end was trimmed by 4 bases and the J gene end by 5 bases; junction bases not matched to a gene: 12. This CDR3 has 16 amino acids. The CDR3 DNA follows: TGCGCCAGCAGCCGCCTGGCGGGAGAGGGGAACAATGAGCAGTTCTTC. Protein sequence: CASSRLAGEGNNEQFF.

The J gene is TRBJ1-2, the V gene TRBV27; D unresolved. The CDR3 extends over 14 amino acids. CDR1 is MNHEY, CDR2 SMNVEV, per germline (reference sequence). V shed 5 bases and J shed 2 bases, with 12 bases lying between them. The CDR3 is CASSEIGRNYGYTF. Written as DNA, the CDR3 is TGTGCCAGCAGTGAAATCGGACGGAACTATGGCTACACCTTC.

This chain connects TRBV11-2 to TRBJ2-1; no clear D gene. This CDR3 comprises 14 residues. Per germline, CDR1 SGHAT and CDR2 FQNNGV. The V and J ends lost 1 base and 5 bases respectively, with 9 bases between them. The CDR3 DNA reads TGTGCCAGCAGCTTAGTTCTAGTCAACAATGAGCAGTTCTTC. It translates to CASSLVLVNNEQFF.

The CDR3 loop reads CMSFRGEKLFF. The DNA for the CDR3 is TGCATGTCCTTCCGAGGTGAAAAACTGTTTTTT. The V and J genes are TRBV20-1 and TRBJ1-4, with D hard to call. The germline CDR1 and CDR2 sequences are DFQATT and SNEGSKA (reference sequence). The CDR3 runs to 11 residues.

The chain uses TRBV10-3 and TRBJ2-2, with D possibly being TRBD1 (6 bases). This CDR3 spans 14 amino acids. CDR1 is ENHRY and CDR2 is SYGVKD in the germline V gene. The V end was cut by 10 bases, the J end by 6 bases, with 18 bases between. The CDR3, as DNA: TGTGCCACGCGACAGGTCTCGGTTGCCGGGGAGCTGTTTTTT. Amino acids: CATRQVSVAGELFF.

This clone has only one observation. The rearrangement links TRBV30 to TRBJ2-7; tentative D call: TRBD1 (5 bases). Germline CDR1 reads GTSNPN; CDR2 reads SVGIG (reference sequence). Trimming cost V 0 bases and J 6 bases, with 15 bases left between them. This CDR3 comprises 14 residues. CDR3: CAWSVHAGSGEQYF. The DNA of the CDR3 is TGTGCCTGGAGTGTGCACGCAGGGTCGGGCGAGCAGTACTTC.

This rearrangement joins TRBV25-1 to TRBJ1-5, with 7 bases lining up with TRBD1. This CDR3 has 14 amino acids. Germline CDR1 and CDR2: MGHDK and SYGVNS. J lost 4 bases, V lost 5 bases, and 5 bases had no gene match. CDR3 nucleotide sequence: TGTGCCAGCAGTACAACAGGGGTGAATCAGCCCCAGCATTTT. Residues: CASSTTGVNQPQHF.

This rearrangement joins TRBV18 to TRBJ2-7; TRBD1 matches at 8 bases. V dropped 1 base and J dropped 2; count of bases not matched to a gene: 4. The germline gives CDR1 KGHSH, CDR2 LQKENI. The CDR3 loop spans 15 amino acids. Here the CDR3 reads CASSPRTGNAYEQYF. DNA of the CDR3: TGTGCCAGCTCACCACGGACAGGGAATGCCTACGAGCAGTACTTC.

V usage is TRBV15 and J usage is TRBJ1-4; no reliable D call. CDR1 is LNHNV and CDR2 is YYDKDF in the germline V gene (reference sequence). Between the trimmed V and J ends, which lost 1 base and 4 bases, there was a span of 13 bases. The CDR3 consists of 16 residues. The CDR3 loop reads CATSRGQLSGNEKLFF. CDR3 DNA: TGTGCCACCAGCAGAGGGCAGCTTAGCGGTAATGAAAAACTGTTTTTT.

V is TRBV5-4 and J is TRBJ2-7, with 10 bases aligning to TRBD1. In germline, CDR1 is SGHNT, CDR2 YYREEE (reference sequence). The V segment lost 5 bases and the J segment 4 bases; nucleotides outside the gene matches: 6. This CDR3 region has 14 residues. CDR3 in DNA: TGTGCCAGCAGGCCATGGACAGGGGGTTACGAGCAGTACTTC. The encoded protein is CASRPWTGGYEQYF.

V gene TRBV12-2 combines with J gene TRBJ2-4; TRBD2 is the table's D call and was not checked against the DNA. TRBV12-2 is classified as a pseudogene. The CDR3 has 15 amino acids. The CDR3: CASRASGRPLEIQYF. The DNA for the CDR3 is TGTGCAAGTCGTGCTAGCGGGAGGCCCCTAGAGATTCAGTACTTC.

The chain is built from TRBV30 and TRBJ2-3, with 11 positions matching TRBD2. Germline loops: CDR1 GTSNPN, CDR2 SVGIG (reference sequence). V lost 3 bases to trimming and J lost 6 bases; unmatched junction nucleotides: 5. The CDR3 is 14 residues long. Written as DNA, the CDR3 is TGTGCCTGGAGACTAGCGGGAGAACGCGATACGCAGTATTTT. Amino acids: CAWRLAGERDTQYF.

This rearrangement joins TRBV7-2 to TRBJ1-5, with TRBD1 matching 10 bases. Germline V gives CDR1 SGHTA, CDR2 FQGNSA. The J segment lost 3 bases and the V segment lost 5 bases, leaving 4 bases of the junction unmatched. The CDR3 spans 15 residues. The CDR3, as DNA: TGTGCCAGCAGCGGGGGACAGGGGAACAATCAGCCCCAGCATTTT. It is translated as CASSGGQGNNQPQHF. Together with reference TRBV7-2 and TRBJ1-5, the CDR3 gives the full variable domain: GAGVSQSPSNKVTEKGKDVELRCDPISGHTALYWYRQSLGQGLEFLIYFQGNSAPDKSGLPSDRFSAERTGGSVSTLTIQRTQQEDSAVYLCASSGGQGNNQPQHFGDGTRLSIL.